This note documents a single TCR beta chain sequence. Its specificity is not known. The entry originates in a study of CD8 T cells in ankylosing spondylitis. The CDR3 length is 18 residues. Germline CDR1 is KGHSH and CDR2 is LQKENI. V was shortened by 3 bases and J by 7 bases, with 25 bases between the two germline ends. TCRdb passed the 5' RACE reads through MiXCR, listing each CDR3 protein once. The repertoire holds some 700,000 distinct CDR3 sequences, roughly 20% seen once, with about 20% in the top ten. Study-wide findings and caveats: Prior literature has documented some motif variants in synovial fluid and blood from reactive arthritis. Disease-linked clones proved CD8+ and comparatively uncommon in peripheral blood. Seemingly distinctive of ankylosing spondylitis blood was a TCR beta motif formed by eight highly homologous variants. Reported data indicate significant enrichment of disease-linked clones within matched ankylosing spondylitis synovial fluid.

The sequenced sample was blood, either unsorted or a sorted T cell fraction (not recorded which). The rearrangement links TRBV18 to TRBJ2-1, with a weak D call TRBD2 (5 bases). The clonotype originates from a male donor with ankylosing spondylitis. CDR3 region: CASSPFVPSAPRDNEQFF. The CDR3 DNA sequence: TGTGCCAGCTCACCGTTTGTTCCCAGCGCCCCTCGGGATAATGAGCAGTTCTTC.